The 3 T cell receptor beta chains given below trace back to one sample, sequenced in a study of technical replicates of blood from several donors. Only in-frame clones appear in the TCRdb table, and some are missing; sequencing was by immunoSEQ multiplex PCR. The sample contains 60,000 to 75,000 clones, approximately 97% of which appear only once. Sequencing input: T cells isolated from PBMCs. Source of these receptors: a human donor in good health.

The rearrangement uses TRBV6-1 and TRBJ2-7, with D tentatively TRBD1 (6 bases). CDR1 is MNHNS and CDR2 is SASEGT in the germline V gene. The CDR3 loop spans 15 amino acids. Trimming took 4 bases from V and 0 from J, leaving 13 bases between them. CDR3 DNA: TGTGCCAGCAGTGGAGCTGGACAGAGCTCCTACGAGCAGTACTTC. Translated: CASSGAGQSSYEQYF.

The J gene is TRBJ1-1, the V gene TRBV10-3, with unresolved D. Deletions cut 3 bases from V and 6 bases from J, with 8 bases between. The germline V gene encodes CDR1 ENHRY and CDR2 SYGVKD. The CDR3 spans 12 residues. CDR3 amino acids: CAISDGGPEAFF. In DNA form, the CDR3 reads TGTGCCATCAGTGATGGAGGGCCTGAAGCTTTCTTT.

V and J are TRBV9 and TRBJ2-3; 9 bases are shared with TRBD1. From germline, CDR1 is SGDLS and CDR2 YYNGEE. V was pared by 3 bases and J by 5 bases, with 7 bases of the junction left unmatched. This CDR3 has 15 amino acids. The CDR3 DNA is TGTGCCAGCAGCGCAGCCCGGGACAGGGAAGATACGCAGTATTTT. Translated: CASSAARDREDTQYF.